What follows are 16 T cell receptor beta chains derived from one specimen sequenced in a study of brain T cells in children with intractable seizures. Clones were read by immunoSEQ multiplex PCR, and TCRdb kept only the in-frame ones, dropping some. The sample has 110,000 or so clones; 85% to 95% are singletons. The material was peripheral blood, obtained at surgery. The receptors stem from a boy under three years old with hemimegalencephaly and intractable seizures.

The chain combines TRBV19 with TRBJ1-5; D is uncertain. This CDR3 comprises 14 residues. From germline, CDR1 is LNHDA and CDR2 SQIVND (reference sequence). The V end lost 7 bases, the J end lost 6 bases, and 16 bases lay between the germline ends. The CDR3 spells CASTTWGWGQPQHF. DNA of the CDR3: TGTGCCAGTACCACGTGGGGTTGGGGTCAGCCCCAGCATTTT. The full variable domain, in which reference TRBV19 and TRBJ1-5 provide the parts outside the CDR3, is DGGITQSPKYLFRKEGQNVTLSCEQNLNHDAMYWYRQDPGQGLRLIYYSQIVNDFQKGDIAEGYSVSREKKESFPLTVTSAQKNPTAFYLCASTTWGWGQPQHFGDGTRLSIL.

The chain has TRBV9 and TRBJ2-1, with TRBD2 matching over 9 bases. After removal of 3 bases from V and 6 bases from J, the junction contained 10 bases not matched to a gene. CDR1 and CDR2 from the germline V gene are SGDLS and YYNGEE. The CDR3 covers 16 residues. The CDR3 spells CASSAKGLALSNEQFF. CDR3 DNA sequence: TGTGCCAGCAGCGCAAAGGGACTAGCCCTCTCCAATGAGCAGTTCTTC.

This rearrangement joins TRBV5-8 to TRBJ1-5; D remains unclear. CDR1 is SGHTS and CDR2 is YDEGEE in the germline V gene. V was pared by 0 bases and J by 5 bases, with 12 bases between. The CDR3 has 15 amino acids. This chain's CDR3 is CASSLGRAEHQPQHF. CDR3 bases: TGTGCCAGCAGCTTGGGGAGAGCGGAGCATCAGCCCCAGCATTTT.

This clone showed up just once. The junction differs from germline at one of its ends, possibly a read error. The rearrangement joins TRBV5-1 to TRBJ2-1; 13 bases are shared with TRBD2. This CDR3 comprises 13 residues. Germline CDR1 reads SGHRS; CDR2 reads YFSETQ. The CDR3 loop is CASSLTSGRAGVF. CDR3 bases: TGCGCCAGCAGCTTGACTAGCGGGAGGGCCGGGGTCTTC.

This chain connects TRBV19 to TRBJ1-4, with D unclear. The CDR3 sequence is 12 residues long. The ends were cut back, 8 bases at V and 1 base at J, with 5 bases in the middle. Germline V gene data show CDR1 as LNHDA and CDR2 as SQIVND (reference sequence). The CDR3 coding sequence is TGTGCCAGTGGGAGAACTAATGAAAAACTGTTTTTT. Protein: CASGRTNEKLFF.

The chain links TRBV11-3 to TRBJ1-2, with 7 bases matching TRBD1. Germline assignment: CDR1 SGHNT and CDR2 YENEEA. The junction had 7 bases not matched to a gene; V was cut back by 2 bases and J by 4 bases. This CDR3 is 15 amino acids long. The CDR3 DNA reads as TGTGCCAGCAGCTTAAGGGGACAGCTTTCCTATGGCTACACCTTC. Its protein product is CASSLRGQLSYGYTF.

The genes are TRBV5-1 and TRBJ1-2; D is unresolved. Per the germline V gene, CDR1 is SGHRS and CDR2 is YFSETQ. Trimming stripped 1 base from V and 0 bases from J, with 7 bases between. CDR3 size: 14 residues. The CDR3 loop is CASSLTKANYGYTF. In nucleotides, the CDR3 is TGCGCCAGCAGCTTGACTAAAGCTAACTATGGCTACACCTTC.

Regarding this clone: Its ends do not fully match the called genes, so a read error is possible. This chain uses TRBV28 with TRBJ1-6; 7 bases map to TRBD1. The CDR3 covers 19 residues. CDR1 and CDR2 (germline): MDHEN, SYDVKM. The CDR3: CASNSRTPGTASDNSPLHF. CDR3 bases: TGTGCCAGCAACAGCCGGACCCCCGGGACAGCCTCCGATAATTCACCCCTCCACTTT.

The chain carries TRBV5-1 and TRBJ2-2, with 14 nucleotides matching TRBD2. With 2 bases clipped from V and 8 bases from J, the junction kept 5 bases outside the gene matches. The CDR3 length is 16 residues. Germline CDR1 and CDR2: SGHRS and YFSETQ. DNA for the CDR3: TGCGCCAGCAGCTTAGGACTAGCGGGAGGCATTGGGGAGCTGTTTTTT. It codes for CASSLGLAGGIGELFF.

The chain has TRBV19 and TRBJ1-2; D may be TRBD1 (5 bases). The ends were cut back, 7 bases at V and 1 base at J, with 16 bases in the middle. The CDR3 sequence is 15 residues long. Germline V lookup: CDR1 LNHDA, CDR2 SQIVND (reference sequence). CDR3 region: CASKTTPGLNYGYTF. CDR3 coding DNA: TGTGCCAGTAAAACGACGCCAGGGCTTAACTATGGCTACACCTTC.

J is TRBJ1-1 and V is TRBV6-5, with D unresolved. The ends were cut back, 6 bases at V and 0 bases at J, with 8 bases in the middle. This CDR3 comprises 13 residues. Per the germline V gene, CDR1 is MNHEY and CDR2 is SVGAGI. The DNA for the CDR3 is TGTGCCAGCAGGCATACACTGAACACTGAAGCTTTCTTT. Translated: CASRHTLNTEAFF.

The chain has TRBV7-9 and TRBJ2-5; D ambiguous. The CDR3 contains 12 residues. The ends were cut back, 1 base at V and 13 bases at J, with 13 bases in the middle. Germline assignment: CDR1 SEHNR and CDR2 FQNEAQ (reference sequence). CDR3 residues: CASSLGVTLVYF. Here the CDR3 DNA reads TGTGCCAGCAGCTTAGGGGTCACACTGGTGTACTTC.

The rearrangement joins TRBV9 to TRBJ1-3, with D uncertain. Per the germline V gene, CDR1 is SGDLS and CDR2 is YYNGEE. The V end was cut by 0 bases, the J end by 4 bases, with 8 bases between. The CDR3 contains 14 residues. The CDR3 protein is CASSVVGVGNTIYF. DNA for the CDR3: TGTGCCAGCAGCGTAGTTGGGGTGGGAAACACCATATATTTT.

The chain is built from TRBV15 and TRBJ1-1; no reliable D call. V lost 3 bases, J lost 11 bases, and 13 bases lay in between. The CDR3 is made up of 12 amino acids. CDR1 and CDR2 from the germline V gene are LNHNV and YYDKDF (reference sequence). The CDR3 protein is CATSSPQRVAFF. The DNA for the CDR3 is TGTGCCACCAGCAGCCCGCAGAGGGTGGCTTTCTTT. Filled out from reference TRBV15 and TRBJ1-1, the complete variable domain reads DAMVIQNPRYQVTQFGKPVTLSCSQTLNHNVMYWYQQKSSQAPKLLFHYYDKDFNNEADTPDNFQSRRPNTSFCFLDIRSPGLGDTAMYLCATSSPQRVAFFGQGTRLTVV.

Written as DNA, the CDR3 is TGTGCCAGCAGCTTGTACGGACTAGGGGGGGAGCTGTTTTTT. Translating it yields CASSLYGLGGELFF. The J gene is TRBJ2-2, the V gene TRBV7-2; 7 nucleotides agree with TRBD2. The germline V gene has CDR1 SGHTA and CDR2 FQGNSA. This CDR3 has 14 residues. V was clipped by 3 bases and J by 8 bases; unmatched bases: 6.

A single count supports this clone. V usage is TRBV6-1 and J usage is TRBJ2-3, with 9 bases that match TRBD1. Germline CDR1 reads MNHNS; CDR2 reads SASEGT. The J segment lost 4 bases and the V segment lost 1 base, leaving 3 bases of the junction unmatched. The CDR3 sequence is 15 residues long. CDR3 in amino acids: CASSEVTGGPDTQYF. The CDR3 DNA sequence: TGTGCCAGCAGTGAAGTTACAGGGGGCCCAGATACGCAGTATTTT.